The sequence of this T cell receptor (beta chain) was determined in a study of OX40 agonist ivuxolimab in advanced cancers. About the study: Of the participants, under 50% had some prior anti-PD-1, anti-PD-L1 or anti-CTLA-4 therapy, which was allowed. Three patients got partial responses; one had hepatocellular carcinoma and two had cutaneous melanoma.

Produced via immunoSEQ multiplex PCR; TCRdb's table is partial and in-frame only. The profile shows 65,000 to 100,000 clones, less than 95% of them singletons. Turning to this clone: Antigen: not known.

Overall study results and limits: In the 0.1 to 3.0 mg/kg range, CD4+ and CD8+ blood T cells had expanded clonally by week 6. The specificity for antigen of the expanded peripheral T cells was not determined.

The sequence was collected from an adult with an advanced solid tumor such as melanoma, head and neck, liver or kidney cancer. Here the sequenced sample was CD4+ or CD8+ T cells sorted from blood, taken in a trial of the OX40 agonist ivuxolimab.

The CDR3 bases are TGTGCCAGCAGCGTACAGGGTGAGAATTCACCCCTCCACTTT. This sequence encodes CASSVQGENSPLHF. The J gene is TRBJ1-6, the V gene TRBV9, with D tentatively TRBD1 (5 bases). CDR1 and CDR2 (germline): SGDLS, YYNGEE. The CDR3 sequence is 14 residues long. Trimming took 1 base from V and 7 from J, leaving 9 bases between them.